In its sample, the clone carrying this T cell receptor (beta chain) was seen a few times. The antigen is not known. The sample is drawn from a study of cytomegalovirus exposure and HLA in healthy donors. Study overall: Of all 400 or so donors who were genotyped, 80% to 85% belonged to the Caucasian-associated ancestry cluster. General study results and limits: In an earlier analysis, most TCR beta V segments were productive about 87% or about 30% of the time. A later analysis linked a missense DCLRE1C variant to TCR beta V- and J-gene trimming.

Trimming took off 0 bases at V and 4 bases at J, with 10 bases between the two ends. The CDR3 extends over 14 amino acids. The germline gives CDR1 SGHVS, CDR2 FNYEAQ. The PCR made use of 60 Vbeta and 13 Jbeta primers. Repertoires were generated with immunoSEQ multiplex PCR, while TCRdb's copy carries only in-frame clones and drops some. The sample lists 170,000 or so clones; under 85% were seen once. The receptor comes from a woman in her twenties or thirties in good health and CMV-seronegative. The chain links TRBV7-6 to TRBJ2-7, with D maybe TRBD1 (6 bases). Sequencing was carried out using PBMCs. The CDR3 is CASSLALTGYEQYF. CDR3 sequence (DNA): TGTGCCAGCAGCTTAGCCCTCACAGGGTACGAGCAGTACTTC.